The present T cell receptor (beta chain) was sequenced within a study of blood T cell repertoires in COVID-19. In the source study's methods: Reference gene primer amplification gave estimated nucleated cell counts. Using immunoSEQ multiplex PCR, the repertoire was profiled, and TCRdb retains in-frame clones only, with some absent. The V and J calls and clone size come from that table; D and trimming were worked out from the DNA. The sample lists approximately 290,000 clones, roughly 89% occurring once. The V gene lost 3 bases and the J gene lost 9 bases, with 18 bases spanning the gap. In germline, CDR1 is MDHEN, CDR2 SYDVKM. This CDR3 has 15 amino acids.

The sequencing input was peripheral blood. The receptor was derived from a man aged 30 to 39 with acute or convalescent COVID-19. This sequence joins TRBV28 and TRBJ1-5; D perhaps matches TRBD1 (6 bases). CDR3 residues: CASSFVGGGAGPQHF. The CDR3 DNA is TGTGCCAGCAGTTTTGTTGGCGGGGGCGCCGGGCCCCAGCATTTT.